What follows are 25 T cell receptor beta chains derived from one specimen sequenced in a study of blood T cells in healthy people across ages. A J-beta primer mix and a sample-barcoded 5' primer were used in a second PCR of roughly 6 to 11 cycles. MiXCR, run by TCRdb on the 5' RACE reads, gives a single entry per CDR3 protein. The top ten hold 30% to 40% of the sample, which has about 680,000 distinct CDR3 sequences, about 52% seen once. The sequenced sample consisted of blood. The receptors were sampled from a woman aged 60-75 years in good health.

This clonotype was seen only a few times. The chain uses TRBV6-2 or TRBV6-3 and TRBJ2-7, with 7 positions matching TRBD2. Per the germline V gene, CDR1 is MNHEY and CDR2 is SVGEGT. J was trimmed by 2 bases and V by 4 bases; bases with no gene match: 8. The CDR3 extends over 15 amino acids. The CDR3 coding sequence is TGTGCCAGCAGTTTCTCTACCGGACTAGCCTACGAGCAGTACTTC. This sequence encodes CASSFSTGLAYEQYF.

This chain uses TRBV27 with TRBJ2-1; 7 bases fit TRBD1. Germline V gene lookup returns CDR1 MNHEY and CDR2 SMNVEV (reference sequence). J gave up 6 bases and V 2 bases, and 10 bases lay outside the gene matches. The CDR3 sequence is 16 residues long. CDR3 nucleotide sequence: TGTGCCAGCAGTTTAGGTGCGACAGGGTTAATCAATGAGCAGTTCTTC. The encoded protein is CASSLGATGLINEQFF.

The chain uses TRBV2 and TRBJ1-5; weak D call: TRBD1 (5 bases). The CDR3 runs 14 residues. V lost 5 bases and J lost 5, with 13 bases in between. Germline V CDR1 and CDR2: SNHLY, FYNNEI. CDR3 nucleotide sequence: TGTGCCAGCAGTAGGCAGGGTGGTCATCAGCCCCAGCATTTT. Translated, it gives CASSRQGGHQPQHF. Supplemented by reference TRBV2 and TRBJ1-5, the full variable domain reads EPEVTQTPSHQVTQMGQEVILRCVPISNHLYFYWYRQILGQKVEFLVSFYNNEISEKSEIFDDQFSVERPDGSNFTLKIRSTKLEDSAMYFCASSRQGGHQPQHFGDGTRLSIL.

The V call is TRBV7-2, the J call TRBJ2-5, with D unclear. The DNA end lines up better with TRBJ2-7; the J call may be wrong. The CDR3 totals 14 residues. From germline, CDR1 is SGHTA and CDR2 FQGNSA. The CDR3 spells CASSFDVYIHEQYF. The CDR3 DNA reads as TGTGCCAGCAGCTTCGACGTTTATATCCACGAGCAGTACTTC.

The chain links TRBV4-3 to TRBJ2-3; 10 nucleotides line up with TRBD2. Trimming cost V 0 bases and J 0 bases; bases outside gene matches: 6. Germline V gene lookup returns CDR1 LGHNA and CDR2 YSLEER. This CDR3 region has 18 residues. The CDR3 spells CASSQEVSGRPSTDTQYF. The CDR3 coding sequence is TGCGCCAGCAGCCAAGAGGTTAGCGGGAGGCCCAGCACAGATACGCAGTATTTT.

The DNA of the CDR3 is TGTGCCAGCATAGGAACGACCCAGCAGTTCTTC. Translating it yields CASIGTTQQFF. The gene calls are TRBV3-1 and TRBJ2-1, with unresolved D. Germline CDR1 reads LGHDT; CDR2 reads YNNKEL (reference sequence). The V end was cut by 7 bases, the J end by 11 bases, with 12 bases between. This CDR3 region has 11 residues.

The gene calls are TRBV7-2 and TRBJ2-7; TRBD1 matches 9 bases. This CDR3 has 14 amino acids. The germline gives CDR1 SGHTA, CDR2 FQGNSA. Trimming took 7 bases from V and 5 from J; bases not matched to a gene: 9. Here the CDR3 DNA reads TGTGCCAGCAAACCGGGACAGGGTTTACACGAGCAGTACTTC. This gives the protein CASKPGQGLHEQYF.

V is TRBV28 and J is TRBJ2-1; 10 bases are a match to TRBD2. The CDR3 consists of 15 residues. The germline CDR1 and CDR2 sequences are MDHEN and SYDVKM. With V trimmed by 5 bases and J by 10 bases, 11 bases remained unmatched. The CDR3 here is CASSTASGSRSEQFF. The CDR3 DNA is TGTGCCAGCAGTACCGCTAGCGGGAGTCGTAGCGAGCAGTTCTTC.

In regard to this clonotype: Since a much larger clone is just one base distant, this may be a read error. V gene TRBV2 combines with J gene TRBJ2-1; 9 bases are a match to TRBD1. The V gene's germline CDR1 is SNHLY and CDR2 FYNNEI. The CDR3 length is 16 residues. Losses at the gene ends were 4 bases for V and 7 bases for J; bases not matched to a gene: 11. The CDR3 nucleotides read TGTGCCAGCAGTGGAGGTCTTGGGACAGGGATGAATGAGCAGTTCTTC. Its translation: CASSGGLGTGMNEQFF.

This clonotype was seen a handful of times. CDR3 loop: CASSPFRERGYTF. The CDR3 DNA reads TGTGCCAGCAGTCCGTTCAGAGAGAGGGGCTACACCTTC. The chain couples TRBV7-2 to TRBJ1-2; D not certain. V was pared by 6 bases and J by 8 bases, with 16 bases between. Per the germline V gene, CDR1 is SGHTA and CDR2 is FQGNSA. The CDR3 consists of 13 residues.

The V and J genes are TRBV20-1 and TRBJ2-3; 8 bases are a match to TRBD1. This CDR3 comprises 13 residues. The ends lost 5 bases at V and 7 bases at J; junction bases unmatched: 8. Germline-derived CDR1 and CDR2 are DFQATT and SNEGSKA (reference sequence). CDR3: CSAPRTGLNTQYF. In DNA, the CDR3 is TGCAGTGCTCCACGGACAGGGCTGAATACGCAGTATTTT.

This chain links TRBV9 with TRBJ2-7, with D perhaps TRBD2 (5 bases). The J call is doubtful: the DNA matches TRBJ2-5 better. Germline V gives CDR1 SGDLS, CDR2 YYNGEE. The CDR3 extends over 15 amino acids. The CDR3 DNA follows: TGTGCCAGCAGCGTAGTGGGAGCCCTCGGCGAGACCCAGTACTTC. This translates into CASSVVGALGETQYF.

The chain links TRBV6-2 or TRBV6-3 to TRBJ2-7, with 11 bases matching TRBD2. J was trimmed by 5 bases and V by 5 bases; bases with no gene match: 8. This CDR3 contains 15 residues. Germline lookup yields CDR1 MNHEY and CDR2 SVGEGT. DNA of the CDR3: TGTGCCAGCAGTCCCTTAGCGGGAGGGTACAACGAGCAGTACTTC. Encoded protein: CASSPLAGGYNEQYF.

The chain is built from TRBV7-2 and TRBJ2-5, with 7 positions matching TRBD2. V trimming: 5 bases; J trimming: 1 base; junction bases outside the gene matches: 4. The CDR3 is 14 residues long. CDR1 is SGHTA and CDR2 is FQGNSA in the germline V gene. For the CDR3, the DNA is TGTGCCAGCAGCCCCCAGCGGGGCCAAGAGACCCAGTACTTC. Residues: CASSPQRGQETQYF. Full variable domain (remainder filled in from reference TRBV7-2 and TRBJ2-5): GAGVSQSPSNKVTEKGKDVELRCDPISGHTALYWYRQSLGQGLEFLIYFQGNSAPDKSGLPSDRFSAERTGGSVSTLTIQRTQQEDSAVYLCASSPQRGQETQYFGPGTRLLVL.

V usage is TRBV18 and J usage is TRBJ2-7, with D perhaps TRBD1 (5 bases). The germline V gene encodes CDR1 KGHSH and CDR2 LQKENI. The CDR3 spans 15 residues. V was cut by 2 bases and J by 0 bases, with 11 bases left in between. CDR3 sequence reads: CASSPEDSRSYEQYF. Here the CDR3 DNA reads TGTGCCAGCTCACCAGAAGACAGCCGCTCCTACGAGCAGTACTTC.

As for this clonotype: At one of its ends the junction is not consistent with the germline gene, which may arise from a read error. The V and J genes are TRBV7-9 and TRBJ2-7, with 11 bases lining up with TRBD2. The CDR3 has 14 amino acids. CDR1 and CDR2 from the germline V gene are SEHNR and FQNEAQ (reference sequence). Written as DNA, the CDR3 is TGTGCCAGCCAACTAGCGGGAGTACTCTACGAGCGGTACTTC. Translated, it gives CASQLAGVLYERYF.

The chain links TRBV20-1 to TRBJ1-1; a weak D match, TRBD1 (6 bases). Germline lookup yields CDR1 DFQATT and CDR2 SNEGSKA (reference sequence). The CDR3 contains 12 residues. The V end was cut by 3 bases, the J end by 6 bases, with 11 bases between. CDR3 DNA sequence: TGCAGTGCTAGGGCAGGGGTTGCTGAAGCTTTCTTT. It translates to CSARAGVAEAFF.

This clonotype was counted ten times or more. The CDR3 bases are TGCAGTGCTATAGATCAGGGGCGAGTTGGCTACACCTTC. Residues: CSAIDQGRVGYTF. This chain links TRBV20-1 with TRBJ1-2; D may be TRBD1 (6 bases). The CDR3 contains 13 residues. The V end was cut by 4 bases, the J end by 7 bases, with 16 bases between. The germline V gene has CDR1 DFQATT and CDR2 SNEGSKA (reference sequence).

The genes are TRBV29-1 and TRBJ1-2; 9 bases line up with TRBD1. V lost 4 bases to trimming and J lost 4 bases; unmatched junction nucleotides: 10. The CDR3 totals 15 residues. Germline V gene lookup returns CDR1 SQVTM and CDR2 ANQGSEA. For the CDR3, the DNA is TGCAGCGTTGGACGACAGGGGGGAGGTGGCTATGGCTACACCTTC. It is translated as CSVGRQGGGGYGYTF.

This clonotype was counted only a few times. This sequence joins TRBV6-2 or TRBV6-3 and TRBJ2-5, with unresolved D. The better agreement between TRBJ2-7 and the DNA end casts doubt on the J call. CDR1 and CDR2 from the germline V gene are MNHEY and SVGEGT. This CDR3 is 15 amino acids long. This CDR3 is CASRPSLLGRYEQYF. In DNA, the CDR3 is TGTGCCAGCAGACCAAGCCTCCTGGGAAGATACGAGCAGTACTTC.

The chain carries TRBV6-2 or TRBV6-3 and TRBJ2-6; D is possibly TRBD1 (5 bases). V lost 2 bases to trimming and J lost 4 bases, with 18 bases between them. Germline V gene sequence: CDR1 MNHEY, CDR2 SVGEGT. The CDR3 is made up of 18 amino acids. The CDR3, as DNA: TGTGCCAGCAGTTACCTTCGCTTAGGGGATTGGGGGGCCAACGTCCTGACTTTC. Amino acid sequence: CASSYLRLGDWGANVLTF.

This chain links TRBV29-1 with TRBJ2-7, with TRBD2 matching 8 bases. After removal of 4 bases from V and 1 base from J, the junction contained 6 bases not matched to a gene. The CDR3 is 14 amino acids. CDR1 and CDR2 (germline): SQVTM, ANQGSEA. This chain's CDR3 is CSVALREGSYEQYF. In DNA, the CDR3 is TGCAGCGTTGCCCTCCGGGAGGGATCCTACGAGCAGTACTTC.

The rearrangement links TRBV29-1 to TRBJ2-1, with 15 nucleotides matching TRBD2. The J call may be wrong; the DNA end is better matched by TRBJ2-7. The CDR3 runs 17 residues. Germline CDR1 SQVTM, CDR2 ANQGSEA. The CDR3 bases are TGCAGCGCAACCGGACTAGCGGGAGGGCCTGCCTACAATGAGCAGTACTTC. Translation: CSATGLAGGPAYNEQYF.

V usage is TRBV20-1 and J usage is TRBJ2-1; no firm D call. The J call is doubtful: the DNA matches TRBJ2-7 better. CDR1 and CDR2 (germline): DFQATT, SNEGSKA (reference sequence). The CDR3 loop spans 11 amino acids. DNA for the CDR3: TGCAGTGCCCCGGTTACCTACGAGCAGTACTTC. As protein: CSAPVTYEQYF.

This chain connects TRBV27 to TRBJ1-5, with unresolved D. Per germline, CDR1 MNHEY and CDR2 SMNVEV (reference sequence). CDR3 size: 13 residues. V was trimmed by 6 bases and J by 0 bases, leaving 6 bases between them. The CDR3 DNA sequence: TGTGCCAGCAGGCCCTTTAGCAATCAGCCCCAGCATTTT. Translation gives CASRPFSNQPQHF.